The 6 T cell receptor beta chains given below trace back to one sample, sequenced in a study of OX40 agonist ivuxolimab in advanced cancers. Produced via immunoSEQ multiplex PCR; TCRdb's table is partial and in-frame only. There are 60,000 to 90,000 clones in the sample; about 81% occur only once, and 5% lies in the top ten. The sample in question was CD4+ or CD8+ T cells sorted from blood, obtained in a trial of the OX40 agonist ivuxolimab. The receptors here all came from an adult with an advanced solid tumor such as melanoma, head and neck, liver or kidney cancer.

The V call is TRBV25-1, the J call TRBJ2-5; 10 bases agree with TRBD2. The length of the CDR3 is 13 residues. Per germline, CDR1 MGHDK and CDR2 SYGVNS. V shed 5 bases and J 4 bases; nucleotides not matched to a gene: 1. As DNA, the CDR3 is TGTGCCAGCAGTCTAGCGGGAGCAGAGACCCAGTACTTC. It translates to CASSLAGAETQYF.

This clone was seen just once. The J gene is TRBJ2-7, the V gene TRBV7-9; D is possibly TRBD1 (6 bases). Germline CDR1 reads SEHNR; CDR2 reads FQNEAQ (reference sequence). The V gene lost 1 base and the J gene lost 6 bases, with 13 bases spanning the gap. The CDR3 sequence is 14 residues long. DNA for the CDR3: TGTGCCAGCAGCTTAGGTATGGGGGCAGGCGAGCAGTACTTC. Translating gives CASSLGMGAGEQYF.

The chain carries TRBV9 and TRBJ1-6, with D hard to call. The V end was cut by 4 bases, the J end by 10 bases, with 9 bases between. The CDR3 has 12 residues. From germline, CDR1 is SGDLS and CDR2 YYNGEE. The CDR3 DNA follows: TGTGCCAGCAGCCCAGGCGGCTCACCCCTCCACTTT. Translating it yields CASSPGGSPLHF.

This clone was detected only a few times. CDR3 sequence (DNA): TGTGCCAGCAGTGAACAATCACTTCAGCCCCAGCATTTT. This codes for CASSEQSLQPQHF. The gene calls are TRBV6-1 and TRBJ1-5; D gene uncertain. V was cut by 2 bases and J by 6 bases, with 8 bases left in between. The germline CDR1 and CDR2 sequences are MNHNS and SASEGT. This CDR3 contains 13 residues.

In nucleotides, the CDR3 is TGTGCCACCAGCAGCACAAACTCTGGAAACACCATATATTTT. Residues: CATSSTNSGNTIYF. The chain couples TRBV15 to TRBJ1-3; D not certain. The ends were cut back, 3 bases at V and 0 bases at J, with 6 bases in the middle. This CDR3 is 14 amino acids long. In germline, CDR1 is LNHNV, CDR2 YYDKDF (reference sequence).

The chain couples TRBV23-1 to TRBJ1-6; D is possibly TRBD1 (6 bases). TRBV23-1 is treated as an ORF (open reading frame) with a function not yet certain. The CDR3 has 13 residues. Trimming stripped 7 bases from V and 9 bases from J, with 13 bases between. The CDR3 protein is CASTPGAGSPLHF. CDR3 nucleotides: TGCGCCAGCACCCCAGGGGCTGGTTCACCCCTCCACTTT.